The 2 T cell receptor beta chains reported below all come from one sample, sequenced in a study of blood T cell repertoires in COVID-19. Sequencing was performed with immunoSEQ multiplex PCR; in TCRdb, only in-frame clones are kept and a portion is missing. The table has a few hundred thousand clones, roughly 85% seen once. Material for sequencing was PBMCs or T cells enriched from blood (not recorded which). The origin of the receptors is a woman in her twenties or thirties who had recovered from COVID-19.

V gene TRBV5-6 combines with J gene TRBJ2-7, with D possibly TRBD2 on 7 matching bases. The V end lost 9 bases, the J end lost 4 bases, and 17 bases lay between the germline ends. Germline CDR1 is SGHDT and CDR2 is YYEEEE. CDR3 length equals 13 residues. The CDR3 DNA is TGTGCCACCGCACGAGGGAGGGGGTACGAGCAGTACTTC. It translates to CATARGRGYEQYF.

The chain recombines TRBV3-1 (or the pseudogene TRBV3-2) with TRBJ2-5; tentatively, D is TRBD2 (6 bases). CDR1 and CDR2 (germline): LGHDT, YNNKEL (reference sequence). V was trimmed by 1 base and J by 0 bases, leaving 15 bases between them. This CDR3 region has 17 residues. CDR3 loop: CASSQAPGLPYQETQYF. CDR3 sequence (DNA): TGTGCCAGCAGCCAAGCACCGGGACTCCCGTACCAAGAGACCCAGTACTTC.